The T cell receptor beta chain described here comes from a study of PD-1 blockade in classical Hodgkin lymphoma. All trial patients relapsed after autologous stem cell transplantation. Some clones are missing from TCRdb's copy, which holds only in-frame ones; the method was immunoSEQ multiplex PCR. The top ten clones hold about 7.8% of a sample with 20,000 to 30,000 clones, roughly 80% of them seen once. The study's findings and limits: The study found that TCR diversity rose significantly by C4D1 in CD4+ but not CD8+ cells. At baseline, newly diagnosed patients reportedly showed less TCR diversity than healthy donors.

V shed 5 bases and J shed 0 bases, with 10 bases lying between them. This CDR3 is built from 15 residues. Germline-derived CDR1 and CDR2 are SEHNR and FQNEAQ (reference sequence). Details on this clone: Its specificity is unknown.

This specimen was peripheral blood mononuclear cells (PBMCs), taken before the second cycle of nivolumab. This sequence joins TRBV7-9 and TRBJ1-4; a possible D gene is TRBD1 (5 bases). The sequence came from a human donor with classical Hodgkin lymphoma. The CDR3 protein is CASSRGPATNEKLFF. The CDR3 DNA follows: TGTGCCAGCAGCCGGGGCCCGGCAACTAATGAAAAACTGTTTTTT.